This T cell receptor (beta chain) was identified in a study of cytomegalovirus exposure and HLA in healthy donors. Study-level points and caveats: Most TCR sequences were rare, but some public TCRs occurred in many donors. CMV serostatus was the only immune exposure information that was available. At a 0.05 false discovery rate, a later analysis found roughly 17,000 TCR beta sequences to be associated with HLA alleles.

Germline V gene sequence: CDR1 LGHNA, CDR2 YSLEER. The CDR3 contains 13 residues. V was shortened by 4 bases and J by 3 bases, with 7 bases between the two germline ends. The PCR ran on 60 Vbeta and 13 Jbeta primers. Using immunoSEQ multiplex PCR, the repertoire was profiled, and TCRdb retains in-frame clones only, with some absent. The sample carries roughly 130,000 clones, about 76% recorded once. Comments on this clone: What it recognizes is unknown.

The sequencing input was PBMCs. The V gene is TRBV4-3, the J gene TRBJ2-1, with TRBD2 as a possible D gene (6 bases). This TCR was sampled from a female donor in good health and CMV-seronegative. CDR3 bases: TGCGCCAGCAGCCGGGGACTCTACAATGAGCAGTTCTTC. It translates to CASSRGLYNEQFF.